The sequence of this T cell receptor beta chain was determined in a study of T-cell reconstitution after alpha-beta-depleted transplantation in children. Preparation of the TCRbeta library used unique molecular identifiers. In TCRdb, the PCR reads were re-called with MiXCR into one record per CDR3 protein. Of about 98,000 distinct CDR3 sequences in the sample, less than 25% are singletons; the top ten hold roughly 23%. The J segment lost 3 bases and the V segment lost 3 bases, leaving 7 bases of the junction unmatched. The CDR3 is 17 residues long. From germline, CDR1 is LNHNV and CDR2 YYDKDF (reference sequence).

The chain has TRBV15 and TRBJ2-2, with 10 bases matching TRBD2. Sequenced material: PBMCs, taken before TCRalphabeta/CD19-depleted stem cell transplant. This receptor was obtained from a boy younger than 10 with acute lymphoblastic leukemia, due to receive a stem cell transplant. Here the CDR3 reads CATSSPVGTSDTGELFF. CDR3 nucleotide sequence: TGTGCCACCAGCAGTCCCGTGGGGACTAGCGACACCGGGGAGCTGTTTTTT. The full variable domain, completed using reference TRBV15 and TRBJ2-2, is DAMVIQNPRYQVTQFGKPVTLSCSQTLNHNVMYWYQQKSSQAPKLLFHYYDKDFNNEADTPDNFQSRRPNTSFCFLDIRSPGLGDTAMYLCATSSPVGTSDTGELFFGEGSRLTVL.